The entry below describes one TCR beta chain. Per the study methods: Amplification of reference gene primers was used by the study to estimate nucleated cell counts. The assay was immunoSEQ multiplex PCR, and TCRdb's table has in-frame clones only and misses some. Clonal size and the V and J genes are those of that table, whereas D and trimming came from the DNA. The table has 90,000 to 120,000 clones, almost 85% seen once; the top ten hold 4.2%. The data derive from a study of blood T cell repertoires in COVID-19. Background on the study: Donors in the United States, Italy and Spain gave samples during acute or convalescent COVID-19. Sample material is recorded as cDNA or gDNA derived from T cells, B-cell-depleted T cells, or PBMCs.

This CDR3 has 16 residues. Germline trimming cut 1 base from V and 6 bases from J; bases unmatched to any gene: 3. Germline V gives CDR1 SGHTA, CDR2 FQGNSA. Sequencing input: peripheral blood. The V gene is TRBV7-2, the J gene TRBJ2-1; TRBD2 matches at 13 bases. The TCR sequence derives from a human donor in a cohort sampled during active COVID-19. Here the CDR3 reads CASSLGGTSGTNEQFF. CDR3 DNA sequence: TGTGCCAGCAGCTTAGGTGGGACTAGCGGGACCAATGAGCAGTTCTTC.